One and the same sample provided the 20 T cell receptor beta chains below, sequenced in a study of tumor and adjacent non-tumor tissue in lung cancer. The template was RNA from unsorted bulk tissue. A modified ARM-PCR protocol with three rounds of nested PCR amplified TCRbeta. Each CDR3 protein gets one entry after TCRdb re-called the multiplex PCR reads with MiXCR. The sample consists of roughly 76,000 distinct CDR3 sequences, around 70% of them appearing once. The sequenced sample was lung tumor tissue. The receptors here all came from a woman aged 70-85 years with non-small cell lung cancer.

This clonotype was seen just once. V gene TRBV12-3 or TRBV12-4 combines with J gene TRBJ2-1, with TRBD2 identical over 8 bases. The CDR3 runs to 16 residues. With 10 bases clipped from V and 5 bases from J, the junction kept 16 bases outside the gene matches. The CDR3 spells CAIRPGAGDVNNEQFF. In DNA, the CDR3 is TGTGCCATCAGGCCGGGAGCGGGAGACGTGAACAATGAGCAGTTCTTC.

This clonotype was found many times. The chain combines TRBV7-3 with TRBJ1-2; D not resolved. This CDR3 contains 13 residues. Germline V lookup: CDR1 SGHTA, CDR2 FQGTGA. Trimming pared 6 bases from V and 4 bases from J, leaving 12 bases between. CDR3 coding DNA: TGTGCCAGCAGTATGGGCCCAAGCTATGGCTACACCTTC. It specifies CASSMGPSYGYTF.

This chain joins TRBV9 and TRBJ2-1; TRBD2 matches at 7 bases. This CDR3 is built from 17 residues. Looked up from germline, CDR1 is SGDLS and CDR2 is YYNGEE. V shed 1 base and J 1 base; nucleotides not matched to a gene: 8. The CDR3 is CASSVLSGRWSYNEQFF. CDR3 sequence (DNA): TGTGCCAGCAGCGTACTCTCCGGGAGGTGGTCCTACAATGAGCAGTTCTTC. The variable domain in full, completed from reference TRBV9 and TRBJ2-1, reads DSGVTQTPKHLITATGQRVTLRCSPRSGDLSVYWYQQSLDQGLQFLIQYYNGEERAKGNILERFSAQQFPDLHSELNLSSLELGDSALYFCASSVLSGRWSYNEQFFGPGTRLTVL.

As to this clonotype: A much larger clonotype is one base distant, so this may be a read error. Without the conserved terminal phenylalanine or tryptophan, this CDR3 likely stems from a read error. The chain is built from TRBV13 and TRBJ2-1, with 11 bases matching TRBD2. J lost 7 bases, V lost 1 base, and 3 bases had no gene match. Germline V gives CDR1 PRHDT, CDR2 FYEKMQ (reference sequence). This CDR3 spans 15 amino acids. This CDR3 is CASSLVLAGVNEQFV. CDR3 sequence (DNA): TGTGCCAGCAGCTTAGTACTAGCGGGAGTTAATGAGCAGTTCGTC.

A word on this clonotype: The missing conserved phenylalanine or tryptophan at the end of this CDR3 makes a read error likely. It is unclear where the CDR3 begins or ends on the DNA, so no DNA is shown, and the CDR3 is as TCRdb lists it. The rearrangement joins TRBV12-3 or TRBV12-4 to TRBJ1-2; the DNA was not compared with TRBD1, the D call given in the table. The CDR3 numbers 14 amino acids, ends counted. The CDR3 spells CTSSFGGRNYGYTC.

This chain links TRBV29-1 with TRBJ1-1, with unresolved D. V gave up 6 bases and J gave up 7 bases, with 18 bases separating them. The CDR3 is made up of 13 amino acids. Germline CDR1 SQVTM, CDR2 ANQGSEA. CDR3 residues: CSVVRGKGIEAFF. The CDR3 DNA follows: TGCAGCGTGGTGCGGGGAAAAGGCATTGAAGCTTTCTTT.

This chain joins TRBV4-2 and TRBJ2-2; D gene unclear. This CDR3 has 16 amino acids. V was trimmed by 0 bases and J by 9 bases, leaving 17 bases between them. CDR1 and CDR2 (germline): LGHNA, YNFKEQ. CDR3 in amino acids: CASSQDPPVQGWELFF. The CDR3 nucleotides read TGTGCCAGCAGCCAAGACCCACCCGTACAAGGCTGGGAGCTGTTTTTT.

This rearrangement joins TRBV5-1 to TRBJ2-1; the D gene is possibly TRBD1 (6 bases). V lost 5 bases and J lost 4, with 10 bases in between. Germline-derived CDR1 and CDR2 are SGHRS and YFSETQ. There are 13 residues in the CDR3. Here the CDR3 DNA reads TGCGCCAGCAGTAACGGACAGTACAATGAGCAGTTCTTC. The encoded protein is CASSNGQYNEQFF.

Note on this clonotype: The germline gene is not matched at one end of the junction; a read error may be the cause. This chain connects TRBV29-1 to TRBJ2-3; a possible D gene is TRBD2 (8 bases). Germline loops: CDR1 SQVTM, CDR2 ANQGSEA. The CDR3 sequence is 15 residues long. The CDR3 DNA follows: TGTAGCGTTGAAGTGGGGACTAGTGGGACAGATATGCATTATTTT. Protein product: CSVEVGTSGTDMHYF.

On this clonotype itself: Since no conserved phenylalanine or tryptophan closes the CDR3, a read error is the likely cause. V and J are TRBV7-9 and TRBJ2-1; D tentatively reads TRBD1 or TRBD2 (7 bases each). The V end lost 5 bases, the J end lost 6 bases, and 17 bases lay between the germline ends. The CDR3 contains 15 residues. Looked up from germline, CDR1 is SEHNR and CDR2 is FQNEAQ (reference sequence). Here the CDR3 reads CASSPGGAGGNEQFL. The CDR3 coding sequence is TGTGCCAGCAGCCCAGGGGGGGCCGGGGGCAATGAGCAGTTCTTA.

About this clonotype itself: Because it lacks the conserved phenylalanine or tryptophan at the end, this CDR3 is likely a read error. This chain uses TRBV12-3 or TRBV12-4 with TRBJ1-5; D gene ambiguous. The CDR3 sequence is 14 residues long. CDR3 nucleotide sequence: TGTGCCAGCAGCCCTTCTGGGAACAATCAGTCCCAGCATTTA. This gives the protein CASSPSGNNQSQHL.

This clonotype was detected a few times. This may be a read error: a much more frequent sequence differs by one nucleotide. This chain links TRBV4-1 with TRBJ1-1, with 11 bases matching TRBD1. CDR3 length: 16 amino acids. In germline, CDR1 is MGHRA, CDR2 YSYEKL. V lost 8 bases, J lost 4 bases, and 12 bases stayed unmatched. The CDR3 bases are TGCGCCAGCTGCTGGACAGGGGGCGACGAGGGCACTGAAGCTTTCTTT. This codes for CASCWTGGDEGTEAFF.

Of note for this clonotype: One junction end does not reproduce the germline sequence, and a read error may be involved. The chain couples TRBV29-1 to TRBJ2-1; D ambiguous. The germline V gene has CDR1 SQVTM and CDR2 ANQGSEA. This CDR3 comprises 12 residues. The CDR3 DNA reads TGCAGCGTTGAGAGCATTTACAATGAGCAGCTATTC. Its translation is CSVESIYNEQLF.

This clonotype was observed many times. The genes are TRBV20-1 and TRBJ2-1, with a possible D match to TRBD2 (6 bases). CDR1 and CDR2 (germline): DFQATT, SNEGSKA (reference sequence). The CDR3 runs to 14 residues. V was cut by 6 bases and J by 0 bases, with 12 bases left in between. The CDR3 here is CSALGSSSYNEQFF. CDR3 bases: TGCAGTGCCCTCGGGAGCTCCTCCTACAATGAGCAGTTCTTC.

The chain has TRBV10-3 and TRBJ2-3; 7 nucleotides line up with TRBD1. There are 15 residues in the CDR3. Germline CDR1 ENHRY, CDR2 SYGVKD. V dropped 6 bases and J dropped 2; count of bases not matched to a gene: 8. The CDR3 protein is CAIRGRRGNTDTQYF. The DNA of the CDR3 is TGTGCCATCAGAGGGCGCAGGGGGAACACAGATACGCAGTATTTT.

In the case of this clonotype: One end of the junction varies from germline; a read error may be responsible. V gene TRBV10-2 combines with J gene TRBJ1-6; D is undetermined. The germline gives CDR1 WSHSY, CDR2 SAAADI. The CDR3 contains 14 residues. This CDR3 is CANSTWEGNPPLHF. CDR3 in DNA: TGCGCCAACAGTACTTGGGAGGGAAACCCACCCCTCCACTTT.

On this clonotype: One junction end does not reproduce the germline sequence, and a read error may be involved. The chain links TRBV20-1 to TRBJ2-7, with D possibly matching TRBD2 (6 bases). CDR1 is DFQATT, CDR2 SNEGSKA, per germline (reference sequence). The CDR3 sequence is 15 residues long. This CDR3 reads CNARDGGGWFYEQDF. CDR3 nucleotide sequence: TGCAATGCTAGAGATGGGGGAGGATGGTTCTACGAGCAGGACTTC.

With regard to this clonotype: Its ends do not fully match the called genes, so a read error is possible. This rearrangement joins TRBV6-6 to TRBJ2-5, with a tentative D call TRBD1 (6 bases). This CDR3 has 16 residues. Germline V lookup: CDR1 MNHNY, CDR2 SVGAGI (reference sequence). The CDR3 is CTSSDRTGSDGETQYF. CDR3 in DNA: TGTACCAGCAGTGACCGAACAGGGTCGGACGGTGAGACCCAGTACTTC.

V usage is TRBV6-5 and J usage is TRBJ2-7; possibly TRBD1 for D (5 bases). Trimming cost V 8 bases and J 11 bases, with 19 bases left between them. From germline, CDR1 is MNHEY and CDR2 SVGAGI. The CDR3 sequence is 12 residues long. The CDR3: CASAAFLREEYF. The DNA for the CDR3 is TGTGCCAGCGCGGCCTTTCTCAGGGAAGAGTACTTC.

On this clonotype itself: With a much larger clone just one base away, this may be a read error. This chain uses TRBV6-1 with TRBJ2-5; D is undetermined. With 2 bases removed from V and 5 bases from J, the gap between germline ends came to 9 bases. The CDR3 covers 13 residues. The V gene's germline CDR1 is MNHNS and CDR2 SASEGT. CDR3 in amino acids: CASSEWLHETQYF. The CDR3 DNA reads TGTGCCAGCAGTGAATGGCTTCATGAGACCCAGTACTTC.